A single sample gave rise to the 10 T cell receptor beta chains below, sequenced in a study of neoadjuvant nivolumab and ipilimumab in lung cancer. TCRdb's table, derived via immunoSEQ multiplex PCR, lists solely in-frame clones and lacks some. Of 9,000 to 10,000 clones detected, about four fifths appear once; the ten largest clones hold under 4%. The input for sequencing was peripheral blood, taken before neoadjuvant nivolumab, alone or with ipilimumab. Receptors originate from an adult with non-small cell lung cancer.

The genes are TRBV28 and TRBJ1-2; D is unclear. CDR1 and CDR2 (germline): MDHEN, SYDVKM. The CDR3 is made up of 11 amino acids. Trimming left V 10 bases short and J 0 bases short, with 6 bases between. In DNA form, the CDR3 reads TGTGCCACCTTAGCTAACTATGGCTACACCTTC. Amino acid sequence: CATLANYGYTF.

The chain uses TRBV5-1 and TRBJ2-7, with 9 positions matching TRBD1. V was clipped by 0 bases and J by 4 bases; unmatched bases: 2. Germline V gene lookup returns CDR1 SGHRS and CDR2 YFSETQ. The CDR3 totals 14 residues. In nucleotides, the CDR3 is TGCGCCAGCAGCTTGGGACAGGGGGGGTACGAGCAGTACTTC. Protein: CASSLGQGGYEQYF.

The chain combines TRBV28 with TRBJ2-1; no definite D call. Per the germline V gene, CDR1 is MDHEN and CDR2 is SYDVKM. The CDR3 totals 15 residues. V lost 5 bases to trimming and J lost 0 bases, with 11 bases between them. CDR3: CASSPLRTSYNEQFF. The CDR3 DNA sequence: TGTGCCAGCAGTCCCCTGCGTACCTCCTACAATGAGCAGTTCTTC.

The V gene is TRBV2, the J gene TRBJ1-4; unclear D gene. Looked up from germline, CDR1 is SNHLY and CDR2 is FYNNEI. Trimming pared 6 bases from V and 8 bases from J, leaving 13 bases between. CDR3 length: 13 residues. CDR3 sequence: CASRFLDAEKLFF. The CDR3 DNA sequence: TGTGCCAGCAGATTTTTGGACGCCGAAAAACTGTTTTTT.

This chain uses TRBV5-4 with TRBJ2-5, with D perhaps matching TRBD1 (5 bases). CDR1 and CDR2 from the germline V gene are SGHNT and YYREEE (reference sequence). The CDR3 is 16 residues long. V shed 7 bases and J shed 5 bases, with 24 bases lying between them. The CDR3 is CASVGRESLASETQYF. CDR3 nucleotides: TGTGCCAGCGTGGGCAGGGAAAGCTTAGCTTCGGAGACCCAGTACTTC.

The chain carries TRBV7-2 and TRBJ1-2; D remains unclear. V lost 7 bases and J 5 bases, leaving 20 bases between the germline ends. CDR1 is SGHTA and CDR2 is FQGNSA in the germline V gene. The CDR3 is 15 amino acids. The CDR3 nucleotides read TGTGCCAGCACCGATAGGAGGGCCGCGATTTATGGCTACACCTTC. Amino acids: CASTDRRAAIYGYTF.

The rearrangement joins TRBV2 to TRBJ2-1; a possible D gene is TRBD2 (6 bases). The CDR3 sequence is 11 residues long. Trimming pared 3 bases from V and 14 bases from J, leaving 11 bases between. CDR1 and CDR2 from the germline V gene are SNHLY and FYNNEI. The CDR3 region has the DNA TGTGCCAGCAGTGAGGTCCTAGCGAAGTTCTTC. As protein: CASSEVLAKFF.

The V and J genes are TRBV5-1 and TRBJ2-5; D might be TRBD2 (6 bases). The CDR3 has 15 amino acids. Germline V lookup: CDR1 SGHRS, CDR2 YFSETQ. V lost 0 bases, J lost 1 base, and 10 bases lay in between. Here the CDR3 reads CASSLGRGSQETQYF. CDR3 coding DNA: TGCGCCAGCAGCTTGGGTCGGGGGTCCCAAGAGACCCAGTACTTC. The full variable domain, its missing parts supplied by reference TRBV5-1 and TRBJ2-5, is KAGVTQTPRYLIKTRGQQVTLSCSPISGHRSVSWYQQTPGQGLQFLFEYFSETQRNKGNFPGRFSGRQFSNSRSEMNVSTLELGDSALYLCASSLGRGSQETQYFGPGTRLLVL.

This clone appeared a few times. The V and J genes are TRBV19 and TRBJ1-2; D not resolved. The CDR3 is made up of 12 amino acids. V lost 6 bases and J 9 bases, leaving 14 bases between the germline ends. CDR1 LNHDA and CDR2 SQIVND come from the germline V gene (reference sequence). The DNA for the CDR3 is TGTGCCAGTAGCCGGGCTTCTTTTAGCTACACCTTC. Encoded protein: CASSRASFSYTF. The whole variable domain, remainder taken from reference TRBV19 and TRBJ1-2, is DGGITQSPKYLFRKEGQNVTLSCEQNLNHDAMYWYRQDPGQGLRLIYYSQIVNDFQKGDIAEGYSVSREKKESFPLTVTSAQKNPTAFYLCASSRASFSYTFGSGTRLTVV.

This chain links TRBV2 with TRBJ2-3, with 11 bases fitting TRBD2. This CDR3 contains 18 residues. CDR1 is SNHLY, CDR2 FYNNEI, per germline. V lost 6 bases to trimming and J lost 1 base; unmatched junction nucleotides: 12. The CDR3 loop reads CASRWLAGGVRGTDTQYF. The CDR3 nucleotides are TGTGCCAGCAGATGGCTAGCGGGAGGAGTTCGCGGCACAGATACGCAGTATTTT.